Presented here are 11 T cell receptor beta chains from one specimen sequenced in a study of T cell responses to AZD1222 COVID-19 vaccine. Clones were read by immunoSEQ multiplex PCR, and TCRdb kept only the in-frame ones, dropping some. This repertoire shows 100,000 to 150,000 clones, roughly nine tenths found once; its top ten account for 3.1%. This material consisted of peripheral blood, taken on day 0 of AZD1222 vaccination. The receptors derive from an adult in good health.

The chain joins TRBV7-2 to TRBJ2-7; 8 bases are a match to TRBD2. CDR1 and CDR2 (germline): SGHTA, FQGNSA. The trim removed 7 bases at V and 2 bases at J, leaving 13 bases unmatched. CDR3 length: 16 amino acids. The chain's CDR3 is CASTLSAFGGAYEQYF. CDR3 DNA: TGTGCCAGCACCCTTTCGGCCTTCGGGGGGGCCTACGAGCAGTACTTC.

The chain links TRBV2 to TRBJ1-5; no clear D gene. CDR1 and CDR2 (germline): SNHLY, FYNNEI. V was trimmed by 3 bases and J by 7 bases, leaving 7 bases between them. The CDR3 is 12 amino acids. CDR3: CASSDSGQPQHF. The CDR3, as DNA: TGTGCCAGCAGTGACTCTGGACAGCCCCAGCATTTT.

The rearrangement uses TRBV6-2 or TRBV6-3 and TRBJ2-7; D possibly corresponds to TRBD2 (6 bases). The V end lost 0 bases, the J end lost 2 bases, and 8 bases lay between the germline ends. From germline, CDR1 is MNHEY and CDR2 SVGEGT. The CDR3 loop spans 14 amino acids. The CDR3 DNA reads TGTGCCAGCAGTTACTCGACTAGTGCCTACGAGCAGTACTTC. This encodes CASSYSTSAYEQYF.

V is TRBV7-6 and J is TRBJ2-2, with D unresolved. The CDR3 covers 15 residues. Germline V gives CDR1 SGHVS, CDR2 FNYEAQ. The ends were cut back, 2 bases at V and 2 bases at J, with 9 bases in the middle. This CDR3 is CASSLSGGNTGELFF. CDR3 DNA sequence: TGTGCCAGCAGCTTATCGGGCGGCAACACCGGGGAGCTGTTTTTT.

This clone occurred a few times. The chain is built from TRBV27 and TRBJ1-4, with TRBD1 matching over 10 bases. Germline CDR1 MNHEY, CDR2 SMNVEV (reference sequence). With V trimmed by 0 bases and J by 3 bases, 13 bases remained unmatched. CDR3 size: 20 residues. The CDR3 is CASSLSPTWTGGISNEKLFF. The CDR3 DNA reads TGTGCCAGCAGTTTATCCCCCACTTGGACAGGGGGGATATCTAATGAAAAACTGTTTTTT.

The V call is TRBV11-2, the J call TRBJ2-7; 8 bases align to TRBD2. Germline-derived CDR1 and CDR2 are SGHAT and FQNNGV. V lost 1 base, J lost 6 bases, and 14 bases stayed unmatched. The CDR3 is 17 residues long. The CDR3 sequence: CASSLGVAGTLRGEQYF. For the CDR3, the DNA is TGTGCCAGCAGCTTAGGCGTAGCGGGGACCCTAAGAGGCGAGCAGTACTTC.

The V gene is TRBV7-2, the J gene TRBJ1-6; the D is unclear. This CDR3 has 15 amino acids. Looked up from germline, CDR1 is SGHTA and CDR2 is FQGNSA. Trimming took 4 bases from V and 11 from J, leaving 18 bases between them. The CDR3 nucleotides read TGTGCCAGCAGCTCACAGACCTCGACTGGGGCACCCCTCCACTTT. This translates into CASSSQTSTGAPLHF.

V is TRBV3-1 (or the pseudogene TRBV3-2) and J is TRBJ2-7; no clear D. Germline values: CDR1 LGHDT, CDR2 YNNKEL (reference sequence). Trimming pared 0 bases from V and 3 bases from J, leaving 12 bases between. CDR3 size: 15 residues. CDR3 in DNA: TGTGCCAGCAGCCAAGAATATGGGTTGCTCTACGAGCAGTACTTC. This codes for CASSQEYGLLYEQYF.

The chain has TRBV7-9 and TRBJ1-2; D is ambiguous. The germline V and J ends were trimmed by 5 bases and 3 bases, with 7 bases remaining between them. CDR1 SEHNR and CDR2 FQNEAQ come from the germline V gene (reference sequence). The CDR3 is 12 amino acids. CDR3 bases: TGTGCCAGCAGCGCAGAACACTATGGCTACACCTTC. It specifies CASSAEHYGYTF.

This rearrangement joins TRBV7-3 to TRBJ2-1, with TRBD2 identical over 11 bases. The CDR3 sequence is 14 residues long. The junction had 4 bases not matched to a gene; V was cut back by 3 bases and J by 9 bases. Germline loops: CDR1 SGHTA, CDR2 FQGTGA. CDR3 bases: TGTGCCAGCAGCTTTAGCGGGAGGGAAGGTGAGCAGTTCTTC. Translation gives CASSFSGREGEQFF.

The V call is TRBV9, the J call TRBJ2-3, with 8 bases aligning to TRBD2. J lost 8 bases, V lost 4 bases, and 15 bases had no gene match. Germline V gives CDR1 SGDLS, CDR2 YYNGEE. The length of the CDR3 is 16 residues. CDR3 loop: CASSPLGLATGGTQYF. CDR3 bases: TGTGCCAGCAGCCCACTCGGACTAGCCACCGGGGGTACGCAGTATTTT.